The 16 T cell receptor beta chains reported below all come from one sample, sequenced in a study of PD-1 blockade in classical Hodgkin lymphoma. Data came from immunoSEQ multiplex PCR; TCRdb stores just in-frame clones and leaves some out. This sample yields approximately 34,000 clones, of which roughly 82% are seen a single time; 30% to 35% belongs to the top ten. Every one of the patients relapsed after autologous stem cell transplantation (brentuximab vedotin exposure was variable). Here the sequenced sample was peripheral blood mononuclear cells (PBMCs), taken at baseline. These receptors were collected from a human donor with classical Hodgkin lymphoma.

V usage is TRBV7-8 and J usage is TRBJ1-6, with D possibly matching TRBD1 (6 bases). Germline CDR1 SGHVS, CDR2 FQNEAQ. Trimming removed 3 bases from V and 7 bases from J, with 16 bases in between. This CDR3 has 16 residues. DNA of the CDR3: TGTGCCAGCAGCTTGGCGGGGGCGGAAGGAAATTCACCCCTCCACTTT. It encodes CASSLAGAEGNSPLHF. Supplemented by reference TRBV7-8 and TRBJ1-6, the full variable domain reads GAGVSQSPRYKVAKRGQDVALRCDPISGHVSLFWYQQALGQGPEFLTYFQNEAQLDKSGLPSDRFFAERPEGSVSTLKIQRTQQEDSAVYLCASSLAGAEGNSPLHFGNGTRLTVT.

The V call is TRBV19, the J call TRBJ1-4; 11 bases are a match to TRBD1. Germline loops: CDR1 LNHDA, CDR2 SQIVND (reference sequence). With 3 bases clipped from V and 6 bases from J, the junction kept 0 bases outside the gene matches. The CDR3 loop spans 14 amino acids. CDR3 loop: CASSMGQGDEKLFF. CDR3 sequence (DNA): TGTGCCAGTAGTATGGGACAGGGGGATGAAAAACTGTTTTTT.

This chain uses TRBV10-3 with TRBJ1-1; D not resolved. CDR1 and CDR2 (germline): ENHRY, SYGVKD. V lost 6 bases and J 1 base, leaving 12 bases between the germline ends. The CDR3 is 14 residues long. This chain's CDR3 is CAIRELSSNTEAFF. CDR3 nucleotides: TGTGCCATCAGAGAACTCTCCTCGAACACTGAAGCTTTCTTT.

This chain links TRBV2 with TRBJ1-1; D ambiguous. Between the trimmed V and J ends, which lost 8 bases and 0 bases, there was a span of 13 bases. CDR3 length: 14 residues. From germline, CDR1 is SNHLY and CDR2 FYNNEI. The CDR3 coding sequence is TGTGCCAGCTTGAGGAGGCAGATGAACACTGAAGCTTTCTTT. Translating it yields CASLRRQMNTEAFF.

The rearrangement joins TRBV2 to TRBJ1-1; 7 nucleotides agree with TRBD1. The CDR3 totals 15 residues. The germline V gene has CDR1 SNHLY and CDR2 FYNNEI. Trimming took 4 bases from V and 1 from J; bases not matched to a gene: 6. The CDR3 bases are TGTGCCAGCAGTGGACAGGGCCACGGGAACACTGAAGCTTTCTTT. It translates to CASSGQGHGNTEAFF.

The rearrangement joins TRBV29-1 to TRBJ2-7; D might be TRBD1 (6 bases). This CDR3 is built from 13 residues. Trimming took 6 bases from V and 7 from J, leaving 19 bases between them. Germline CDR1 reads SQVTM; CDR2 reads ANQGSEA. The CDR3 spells CSVNRARGGEQYF. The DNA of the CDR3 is TGCAGCGTGAACAGGGCCCGGGGTGGGGAGCAGTACTTC.

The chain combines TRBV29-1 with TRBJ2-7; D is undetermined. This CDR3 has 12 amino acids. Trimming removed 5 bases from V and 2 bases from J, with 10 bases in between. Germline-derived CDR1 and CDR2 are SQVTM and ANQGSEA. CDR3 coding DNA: TGCAGCGTTTGGACCCAAACCTACGAGCAGTACTTC. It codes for CSVWTQTYEQYF.

The chain's CDR3 is CASSPNLDFLGAEAFF. In DNA form, the CDR3 reads TGTGCCAGCAGCCCAAATCTGGACTTCTTGGGAGCCGAAGCTTTCTTT. V usage is TRBV21-1 and J usage is TRBJ1-1. TRBV21-1 is classified as a pseudogene. The CDR3 spans 16 residues.

CDR3 DNA sequence: TGTGCCAGCAGCTCGACAGGAGGGACCTACGAGCAGTACTTC. Translation gives CASSSTGGTYEQYF. The chain joins TRBV7-3 to TRBJ2-7; D is possibly TRBD1 or TRBD2 (6 bases each). The CDR3 contains 14 residues. Trimming took 4 bases from V and 2 from J, leaving 12 bases between them. Germline V gene sequence: CDR1 SGHTA, CDR2 FQGTGA.

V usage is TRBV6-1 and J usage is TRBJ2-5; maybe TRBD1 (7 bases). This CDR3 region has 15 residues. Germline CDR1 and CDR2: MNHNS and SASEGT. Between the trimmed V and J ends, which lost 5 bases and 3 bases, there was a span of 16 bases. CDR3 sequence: CASSQQGGDEETQYF. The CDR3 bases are TGTGCCAGCAGTCAGCAGGGGGGAGATGAAGAGACCCAGTACTTC.

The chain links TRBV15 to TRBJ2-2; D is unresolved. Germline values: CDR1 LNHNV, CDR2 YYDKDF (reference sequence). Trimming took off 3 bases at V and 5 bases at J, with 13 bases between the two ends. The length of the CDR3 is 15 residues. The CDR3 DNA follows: TGTGCCACCAGCAGTGAATTGGGGTTGACCGGGGAGCTGTTTTTT. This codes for CATSSELGLTGELFF.

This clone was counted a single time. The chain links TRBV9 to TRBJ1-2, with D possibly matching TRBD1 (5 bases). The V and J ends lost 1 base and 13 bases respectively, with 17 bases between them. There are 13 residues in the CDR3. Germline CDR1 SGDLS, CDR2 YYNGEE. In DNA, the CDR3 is TGTGCCAGCAGCGTAACGTGGGAGGGGCGGTTCACCTTC. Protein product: CASSVTWEGRFTF.

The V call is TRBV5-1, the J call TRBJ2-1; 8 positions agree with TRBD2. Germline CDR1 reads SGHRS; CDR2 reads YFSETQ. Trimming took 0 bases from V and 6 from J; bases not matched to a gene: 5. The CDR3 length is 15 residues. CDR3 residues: CASSLGTSRSNEQFF. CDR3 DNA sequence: TGCGCCAGCAGCTTGGGGACTAGCAGAAGCAATGAGCAGTTCTTC.

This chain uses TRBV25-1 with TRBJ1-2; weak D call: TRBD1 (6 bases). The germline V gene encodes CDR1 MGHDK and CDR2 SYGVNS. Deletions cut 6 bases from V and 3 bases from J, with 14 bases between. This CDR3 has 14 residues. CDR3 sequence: CASRQGPPYYGYTF. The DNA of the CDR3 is TGTGCCAGCAGGCAGGGGCCTCCATACTATGGCTACACCTTC.

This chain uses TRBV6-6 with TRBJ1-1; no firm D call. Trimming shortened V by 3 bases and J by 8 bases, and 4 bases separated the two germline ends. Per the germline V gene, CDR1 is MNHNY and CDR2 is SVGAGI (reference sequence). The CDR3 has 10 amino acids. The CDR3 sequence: CASSYLEAFF. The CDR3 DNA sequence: TGTGCCAGCAGTTATCTCGAAGCTTTCTTT.

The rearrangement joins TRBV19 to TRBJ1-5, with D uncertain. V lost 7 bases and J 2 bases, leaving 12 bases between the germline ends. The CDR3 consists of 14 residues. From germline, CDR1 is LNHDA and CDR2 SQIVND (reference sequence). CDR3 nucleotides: TGTGCCAGTAAAGGAGGACGGGGCAATCAGCCCCAGCATTTT. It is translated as CASKGGRGNQPQHF.